Listed here are 18 T cell receptor beta chains from one sample, sequenced in a study of T cells in Graves' hyperthyroidism and ophthalmopathy. There were TCR beta CDR3 regions amplified from RNA transcripts. The HTBI primer set was used in a first-round RT-PCR of the TCR CDR3. In TCRdb, the multiplex PCR reads were re-called with MiXCR into one record per CDR3 protein. The top ten hold approximately 8.4% of the sample, which has roughly 740,000 distinct CDR3 sequences, about a sixth seen once. Sequencing was carried out using blood. The receptors stem from a man aged 18 to 30 with Graves' hyperthyroidism.

This clonotype was detected many times. The CDR3 is CASSPRTAGQGSYEQYF. CDR3 nucleotide sequence: TGTGCCAGCAGCCCGCGGACAGCCGGACAGGGGAGTTACGAGCAGTACTTC. V is TRBV5-5 and J is TRBJ2-7; TRBD1 agrees at 9 bases. The V segment lost 4 bases and the J segment 4 bases; nucleotides outside the gene matches: 15. The CDR3 sequence is 17 residues long. The germline V gene has CDR1 SGHKS and CDR2 YYEKEE (reference sequence). The complete variable domain, with remaining parts taken from reference TRBV5-5 and TRBJ2-7, reads DAGVTQSPTHLIKTRGQQVTLRCSPISGHKSVSWYQQVLGQGPQFIFQYYEKEERGRGNFPDRFSARQFPNYSSELNVNALLLGDSALYLCASSPRTAGQGSYEQYFGPGTRLTVT.

The chain uses TRBV3-1 and TRBJ1-2; D gene ambiguous. CDR1 LGHDT and CDR2 YNNKEL come from the germline V gene (reference sequence). Trimming removed 4 bases from V and 3 bases from J, with 9 bases in between. The CDR3 is 13 amino acids. The CDR3 is CASSPRGYYGYTF. CDR3 sequence (DNA): TGTGCCAGCAGCCCTCGAGGATACTATGGCTACACCTTC.

This clonotype was seen a handful of times. The CDR3 is CASSRAGGRETQYF. The CDR3 coding sequence is TGCGCCAGCAGCAGGGCCGGGGGCCGCGAGACCCAGTACTTC. V is TRBV5-1 and J is TRBJ2-5; D is possibly TRBD1 or TRBD2 (6 bases each). The germline CDR1 and CDR2 sequences are SGHRS and YFSETQ. Trimming cost V 4 bases and J 5 bases, with 15 bases left between them. This CDR3 comprises 14 residues.

This clonotype was recorded at least ten times. V gene TRBV6-2 or TRBV6-3 combines with J gene TRBJ2-5; no clear D gene. V lost 6 bases and J 2 bases, leaving 7 bases between the germline ends. CDR1 and CDR2 from the germline V gene are MNHEY and SVGEGT. This CDR3 spans 12 amino acids. In DNA form, the CDR3 reads TGTGCCAGCAGCTCCAGACAAGAGACCCAGTACTTC. Encoded protein: CASSSRQETQYF.

This sequence joins TRBV29-1 and TRBJ1-2; 7 nucleotides align to TRBD1. The CDR3 is made up of 15 amino acids. V lost 6 bases and J lost 3; bases outside the gene matches: 13. Germline V gene data show CDR1 as SQVTM and CDR2 as ANQGSEA. The CDR3 DNA sequence: TGCAGCGTCCAAGGCGGAGGGGGCTCGGACTATGGCTACACCTTC. It is translated as CSVQGGGGSDYGYTF.

The chain employs TRBV19 and TRBJ2-5, with D possibly being TRBD2 (7 bases). CDR3 length equals 16 residues. Germline CDR1 and CDR2: LNHDA and SQIVND (reference sequence). V was clipped by 5 bases and J by 5 bases, with 21 bases between them. The CDR3 loop reads CASSPDGGPVAETQYF. CDR3 DNA sequence: TGTGCCAGTAGTCCCGACGGGGGGCCGGTGGCGGAGACCCAGTACTTC.

The chain joins TRBV3-1 to TRBJ1-5, with D uncertain. V gave up 0 bases and J gave up 8 bases, with 11 bases separating them. This CDR3 region has 14 residues. Germline values: CDR1 LGHDT, CDR2 YNNKEL (reference sequence). The CDR3 nucleotides are TGTGCCAGCAGCCAAGATCCAGCCGGTAAGCCCCAGCATTTT. Amino acid sequence: CASSQDPAGKPQHF.

This clonotype was counted at least ten times. The chain recombines TRBV28 with TRBJ1-1; no reliable D call. This CDR3 has 12 amino acids. Trimming stripped 5 bases from V and 1 base from J, with 5 bases between. Germline V gene sequence: CDR1 MDHEN, CDR2 SYDVKM. The CDR3 coding sequence is TGTGCCAGCAGTACCCCGAACACTGAAGCTTTCTTT. Protein product: CASSTPNTEAFF.

This clonotype was detected a few times. The chain recombines TRBV7-2 with TRBJ2-5, with 10 bases identical to TRBD2. The V gene end was trimmed by 1 base and the J gene end by 5 bases; junction bases not matched to a gene: 13. CDR3 length: 18 amino acids. CDR1 is SGHTA and CDR2 is FQGNSA in the germline V gene. The CDR3 bases are TGTGCCAGCAGCTTAGGGGGGGGGAGCGGGAGGGGCTGGGAGACCCAGTACTTC. Translation: CASSLGGGSGRGWETQYF.

This clonotype was seen at least ten times. The gene calls are TRBV6-1 and TRBJ1-2; unclear D gene. This CDR3 contains 13 residues. Germline V gene sequence: CDR1 MNHNS, CDR2 SASEGT. Trimming took off 5 bases at V and 6 bases at J, with 13 bases between the two ends. In nucleotides, the CDR3 is TGTGCCAGCAGTATCACGGGAAGGGATGGCTACACCTTC. Its protein product is CASSITGRDGYTF.

On this clonotype: A read error may explain this, as a much larger clone is one base away. The J gene is TRBJ2-3, the V gene TRBV27; 9 bases are a match to TRBD1. Per the germline V gene, CDR1 is MNHEY and CDR2 is SMNVEV (reference sequence). V was pared by 8 bases and J by 4 bases, with 10 bases of the junction left unmatched. The CDR3 is 15 amino acids. CDR3 residues: CASGRRGQGPDTQYF. DNA for the CDR3: TGTGCCAGCGGGAGGCGGGGACAGGGTCCAGATACGCAGTATTTT.

This clonotype was seen a few times. V usage is TRBV27 and J usage is TRBJ2-1; D might be TRBD2 (5 bases). The CDR3 is made up of 16 amino acids. Germline V lookup: CDR1 MNHEY, CDR2 SMNVEV (reference sequence). Trimming left V 5 bases short and J 9 bases short, with 23 bases between. In nucleotides, the CDR3 is TGTGCCAGCAGTCCAATCGGAGCGCGCCCGGCGGGTGAGCAGTTCTTC. This sequence encodes CASSPIGARPAGEQFF.

The chain links TRBV19 to TRBJ2-7; a weak D match, TRBD1 (7 bases). The CDR3 has 14 amino acids. CDR1 and CDR2 from the germline V gene are LNHDA and SQIVND (reference sequence). With 7 bases removed from V and 5 bases from J, the gap between germline ends came to 18 bases. In DNA form, the CDR3 reads TGTGCCAGTACCACATCAGGAGGGGGCCACGAGCAGTACTTC. Translation: CASTTSGGGHEQYF.

The sample holds many counts of this clonotype. The V and J genes are TRBV15 and TRBJ1-5, with D perhaps matching TRBD1 (5 bases). In germline, CDR1 is LNHNV, CDR2 YYDKDF (reference sequence). This CDR3 has 18 residues. V lost 0 bases, J lost 1 base, and 16 bases lay in between. The CDR3 DNA follows: TGTGCCACCAGCAGAGATAGTCCGGGGGTGGAAAGCAATCAGCCCCAGCATTTT. Protein product: CATSRDSPGVESNQPQHF. Using reference TRBV15 and TRBJ1-5 for the parts outside the CDR3, the full variable domain is DAMVIQNPRYQVTQFGKPVTLSCSQTLNHNVMYWYQQKSSQAPKLLFHYYDKDFNNEADTPDNFQSRRPNTSFCFLDIRSPGLGDTAMYLCATSRDSPGVESNQPQHFGDGTRLSIL.

This clonotype occurred many times. This CDR3 reads CASSSRTSANSYEQYF. In nucleotides, the CDR3 is TGTGCCAGCAGCTCAAGGACTAGCGCGAACTCCTACGAGCAGTACTTC. This chain joins TRBV7-8 and TRBJ2-7, with 9 bases fitting TRBD2. The V and J ends lost 4 bases and 0 bases, in that order; junction bases with no gene match: 7. CDR3 size: 16 residues. In germline, CDR1 is SGHVS, CDR2 FQNEAQ.

This clonotype came up many times. This chain joins TRBV18 and TRBJ1-1, with 7 bases that match TRBD1. The CDR3 runs 17 residues. V lost 3 bases and J lost 1; bases outside the gene matches: 11. Germline V lookup: CDR1 KGHSH, CDR2 LQKENI. The CDR3 loop is CASSPRDSLTKNTEAFF. The CDR3 nucleotides read TGTGCCAGCTCACCTCGGGACAGCCTTACTAAGAACACTGAAGCTTTCTTT.

This clonotype was picked up many times. V and J are TRBV7-2 and TRBJ2-7; 7 nucleotides line up with TRBD2. The V segment lost 1 base and the J segment 3 bases; nucleotides outside the gene matches: 6. CDR3 length: 15 residues. Per germline, CDR1 SGHTA and CDR2 FQGNSA. CDR3 nucleotides: TGTGCCAGCAGCTTAGTTCCTAGCGGAGGCTACGAGCAGTACTTC. Amino acid sequence: CASSLVPSGGYEQYF.

The V gene is TRBV6-1, the J gene TRBJ1-2; D is perhaps TRBD1 (6 bases). V lost 5 bases to trimming and J lost 5 bases, with 15 bases between them. The CDR3 runs to 14 residues. Germline-derived CDR1 and CDR2 are MNHNS and SASEGT. This chain's CDR3 is CASSLKQGSYGYTF. The DNA for the CDR3 is TGTGCCAGCAGTCTAAAACAGGGTTCGTATGGCTACACCTTC.